The 26 T cell receptor beta chains below all came from one sample that was sequenced in a study of blood T cell repertoires in COVID-19. Measured with immunoSEQ multiplex PCR; TCRdb has only the in-frame clones, and not every one. The data show 250,000 to 350,000 clones, with about 86% seen just once and about an eighth held by the top ten. Specimen: peripheral blood. These receptors were collected from a woman in her 70s with COVID-19, enrolled during active disease.

V usage is TRBV7-2 and J usage is TRBJ1-2; D is uncertain. Trimming left V 3 bases short and J 4 bases short, with 12 bases between. In germline, CDR1 is SGHTA, CDR2 FQGNSA. There are 14 residues in the CDR3. The CDR3 region is CASSLLGVGYGYTF. Written as DNA, the CDR3 is TGTGCCAGCAGCTTGCTCGGGGTAGGCTATGGCTACACCTTC.

This clone has a handful of counts. V gene TRBV6-5 combines with J gene TRBJ2-7; 8 bases map to TRBD1. The CDR3 runs to 15 residues. CDR1 is MNHEY, CDR2 SVGAGI, per germline. V lost 6 bases, J lost 2 bases, and 9 bases stayed unmatched. Here the CDR3 reads CASSDRQGSTYEQYF. In nucleotides, the CDR3 is TGTGCCAGCAGCGATCGACAGGGGAGCACCTACGAGCAGTACTTC.

The gene calls are TRBV10-2 and TRBJ1-1, with TRBD1 matching over 8 bases. This CDR3 spans 14 amino acids. With 7 bases clipped from V and 4 bases from J, the junction kept 8 bases outside the gene matches. Germline V gives CDR1 WSHSY, CDR2 SAAADI. CDR3 DNA: TGCGCCAGCAACCCAGACAGGGGAGGCACTGAAGCTTTCTTT. This codes for CASNPDRGGTEAFF.

V usage is TRBV30 and J usage is TRBJ1-6, with a tentative D call TRBD1 (5 bases). This CDR3 spans 15 amino acids. Germline-derived CDR1 and CDR2 are GTSNPN and SVGIG (reference sequence). Deletions cut 3 bases from V and 10 bases from J, with 19 bases between. CDR3 loop: CAWSEIVGGRSPLHF. CDR3 in DNA: TGTGCCTGGAGCGAAATAGTCGGGGGAAGATCACCCCTCCACTTT. Using reference TRBV30 and TRBJ1-6 for the parts outside the CDR3, the full variable domain is SQTIHQWPATLVQPVGSPLSLECTVEGTSNPNLYWYRQAAGRGLQLLFYSVGIGQISSEVPQNLSASRPQDRQFILSSKKLLLSDSGFYLCAWSEIVGGRSPLHFGNGTRLTVT.

CDR3 region: CAIKGQGDSPLHF. The CDR3 nucleotides read TGTGCCATCAAGGGACAGGGGGACTCACCCCTCCACTTT. V is TRBV10-3 and J is TRBJ1-6; TRBD1 matches at 11 bases. Germline-derived CDR1 and CDR2 are ENHRY and SYGVKD. This CDR3 is built from 13 residues. Trimming removed 7 bases from V and 10 bases from J; junction bases left unmatched: 3.

V is TRBV9 and J is TRBJ1-3, with 7 bases matching TRBD1. The CDR3 has 15 residues. Germline CDR1 and CDR2: SGDLS and YYNGEE. With V trimmed by 3 bases and J by 3 bases, 6 bases remained unmatched. For the CDR3, the DNA is TGTGCCAGCAGCGCTACGACAGGGCTTGGAAACACCATATATTTT. This sequence encodes CASSATTGLGNTIYF.

Turning to this clone: Since a much larger clone is just one base distant, this may be a read error. V gene TRBV6-5 combines with J gene TRBJ1-1, with D possibly being TRBD1 (6 bases). CDR1 is MNHEY, CDR2 SVGAGI, per germline. V was pared by 6 bases and J by 5 bases, with 13 bases between. The CDR3 consists of 13 residues. CDR3 DNA sequence: TGTGCCAGCAGCCCCGCAGGGGTGACTGAAGCTTTCTTT. It yields the protein CASSPAGVTEAFF.

The table lists this clone with a few counts. The gene calls are TRBV7-9 and TRBJ1-1; TRBD1 matches at 7 bases. Per germline, CDR1 SEHNR and CDR2 FQNEAQ (reference sequence). With 5 bases clipped from V and 3 bases from J, the junction kept 9 bases outside the gene matches. This CDR3 is 15 amino acids long. CDR3 protein: CASSPRQGEDTEAFF. The DNA of the CDR3 is TGTGCCAGCAGCCCCAGACAGGGAGAGGACACTGAAGCTTTCTTT.

V and J are TRBV5-1 and TRBJ2-7, with D perhaps TRBD2 (6 bases). Per germline, CDR1 SGHRS and CDR2 YFSETQ. The CDR3 covers 12 residues. Deletions cut 3 bases from V and 3 bases from J, with 7 bases between. The CDR3 DNA reads TGCGCCAGCAGCTGGGGGGACTACGAGCAGTACTTC. Amino acids: CASSWGDYEQYF. Using reference TRBV5-1 and TRBJ2-7 for the parts outside the CDR3, the full variable domain is KAGVTQTPRYLIKTRGQQVTLSCSPISGHRSVSWYQQTPGQGLQFLFEYFSETQRNKGNFPGRFSGRQFSNSRSEMNVSTLELGDSALYLCASSWGDYEQYFGPGTRLTVT.

The rearrangement uses TRBV6-1 and TRBJ2-1; 11 bases align to TRBD2. The CDR3 runs 16 residues. Per the germline V gene, CDR1 is MNHNS and CDR2 is SASEGT. The V and J ends lost 4 bases and 1 base, in that order; junction bases with no gene match: 3. CDR3 sequence (DNA): TGTGCCAGCAGTGTGATAGCGGGGGGGTCCTACAATGAGCAGTTCTTC. Encoded protein: CASSVIAGGSYNEQFF.

V usage is TRBV7-9 and J usage is TRBJ1-1; 9 bases match TRBD1. The CDR3 runs to 15 residues. Losses at the gene ends were 2 bases for V and 10 bases for J; bases not matched to a gene: 11. Germline V gene lookup returns CDR1 SEHNR and CDR2 FQNEAQ (reference sequence). This chain's CDR3 is CASSLNRGRVNGAFF. The DNA of the CDR3 is TGTGCCAGCAGCTTAAACAGGGGGCGAGTAAATGGAGCTTTCTTT. Full variable domain (remainder filled in from reference TRBV7-9 and TRBJ1-1): DTGVSQNPRHKITKRGQNVTFRCDPISEHNRLYWYRQTLGQGPEFLTYFQNEAQLEKSRLLSDRFSAERPKGSFSTLEIQRTEQGDSAMYLCASSLNRGRVNGAFFGQGTRLTVV.

CDR3 nucleotide sequence: TGTGCCAGCAGCTTTACTTCGGGGGGATACGGGGCTGAAGCTTTCTTT. Encoded protein: CASSFTSGGYGAEAFF. The chain is built from TRBV28 and TRBJ1-1; possible D gene TRBD1, 5 bases. The V end was cut by 6 bases, the J end by 6 bases, with 23 bases between. CDR1 and CDR2 from the germline V gene are MDHEN and SYDVKM. This CDR3 has 16 residues.

This chain uses TRBV7-3 with TRBJ2-3; possible D gene TRBD1, 5 bases. V was clipped by 5 bases and J by 4 bases, with 13 bases between them. The CDR3 loop spans 14 amino acids. CDR1 and CDR2 from the germline V gene are SGHTA and FQGTGA. Written as DNA, the CDR3 is TGTGCCAGCAGCCTCAGACAGTTCCCAGATACGCAGTATTTT. Amino acid sequence: CASSLRQFPDTQYF.

This clone was picked up one time. The chain is built from TRBV4-3 and TRBJ2-7; 10 positions match TRBD2. CDR3 size: 19 residues. With V trimmed by 0 bases and J by 4 bases, 15 bases remained unmatched. The germline gives CDR1 LGHNA, CDR2 YSLEER. The CDR3 DNA follows: TGCGCCAGCAGCCAAGATTCTAGAATAGCGGGGGGCAGCAGGTACGAGCAGTACTTC. Its translation is CASSQDSRIAGGSRYEQYF.

This clone was picked up one time. The chain is built from TRBV5-1 and TRBJ2-3, with TRBD2 identical over 13 bases. Trimming cost V 6 bases and J 5 bases; bases outside gene matches: 6. This CDR3 contains 15 residues. CDR1 and CDR2 from the germline V gene are SGHRS and YFSETQ. CDR3 sequence reads: CASKLAGGPKDTQYF. CDR3 nucleotide sequence: TGCGCCAGCAAACTAGCGGGGGGGCCAAAAGATACGCAGTATTTT.

This chain joins TRBV27 and TRBJ2-1; 8 positions agree with TRBD1. The CDR3 runs to 16 residues. The V gene end was trimmed by 0 bases and the J gene end by 2 bases; junction bases not matched to a gene: 3. Germline CDR1 and CDR2: MNHEY and SMNVEV (reference sequence). CDR3 DNA: TGTGCCAGCAGTTTATCGGCGGGACAGGCCTACAATGAGCAGTTCTTC. Residues: CASSLSAGQAYNEQFF.

A word on this clone: Within the sample, other DNA sequences also encode this same CDR3. This sequence joins TRBV19 and TRBJ1-1, with D possibly being TRBD1 (5 bases). Germline V gives CDR1 LNHDA, CDR2 SQIVND (reference sequence). The CDR3 is 13 amino acids. V gave up 4 bases and J gave up 5 bases, with 11 bases separating them. The CDR3 coding sequence is TGTGCCAGTAGTAACGCGGGGCGAACTGAAGCTTTCTTT. Translation gives CASSNAGRTEAFF.

The CDR3 is CASSQDLTVYGYTF. CDR3 nucleotide sequence: TGCGCCAGCAGCCAAGATTTAACAGTCTATGGCTACACCTTC. The rearrangement joins TRBV4-3 to TRBJ1-2; D ambiguous. The CDR3 length is 14 residues. Trimming stripped 0 bases from V and 4 bases from J, with 9 bases between. Germline CDR1 is LGHNA and CDR2 is YSLEER.

The chain combines TRBV5-8 with TRBJ2-5; D is perhaps TRBD2 (6 bases). With 0 bases removed from V and 4 bases from J, the gap between germline ends came to 10 bases. This CDR3 is 14 amino acids long. Germline lookup yields CDR1 SGHTS and CDR2 YDEGEE. The CDR3 spells CASSLGRGGETQYF. CDR3 nucleotides: TGTGCCAGCAGCTTGGGTCGGGGAGGAGAGACCCAGTACTTC.

This clone occurred a few times. The chain combines TRBV9 with TRBJ2-2; 7 bases map to TRBD1. Germline V CDR1 and CDR2: SGDLS, YYNGEE. The CDR3 has 15 residues. The V gene end was trimmed by 1 base and the J gene end by 5 bases; junction bases not matched to a gene: 5. The CDR3: CASSVMTGSTGELFF. The CDR3 nucleotides are TGTGCCAGCAGCGTAATGACAGGGAGTACCGGGGAGCTGTTTTTT.

The chain employs TRBV30 and TRBJ2-3; 7 bases align to TRBD1. CDR3 length equals 13 residues. The J segment lost 5 bases and the V segment lost 3 bases, leaving 5 bases of the junction unmatched. The germline gives CDR1 GTSNPN, CDR2 SVGIG (reference sequence). As DNA, the CDR3 is TGTGCCTGGAGCAAGGGGGCTAAAGATACGCAGTATTTT. It codes for CAWSKGAKDTQYF.

In its sample, this clone was seen a few times. The rearrangement joins TRBV27 to TRBJ2-7, with 13 bases matching TRBD2. V lost 7 bases to trimming and J lost 3 bases; unmatched junction nucleotides: 6. This CDR3 comprises 15 residues. Germline CDR1 and CDR2: MNHEY and SMNVEV (reference sequence). CDR3 sequence reads: CASKTSGGAVYEQYF. CDR3 nucleotides: TGTGCCAGCAAAACTAGCGGGGGGGCGGTCTACGAGCAGTACTTC.

This chain links TRBV19 with TRBJ2-4, with D possibly TRBD1 on 5 matching bases. Trimming shortened V by 8 bases and J by 0 bases, and 14 bases separated the two germline ends. Germline V gene sequence: CDR1 LNHDA, CDR2 SQIVND (reference sequence). This CDR3 comprises 15 residues. CDR3 DNA: TGTGCCAGTCGAGAGCCAGGGCGAGCCAAAAACATTCAGTACTTC. The encoded protein is CASREPGRAKNIQYF.

This clone was counted between two and nine times. The chain links TRBV10-2 to TRBJ2-7, with 11 bases that match TRBD1. CDR3 length: 14 amino acids. Germline CDR1 reads WSHSY; CDR2 reads SAAADI. Unmatched junction bases numbered 1, after V lost 3 bases and J lost 3 bases. The CDR3 nucleotides read TGCGCCAGCAGTGAAGGGACAGGGGGCTACGAGCAGTACTTC. Translated, it gives CASSEGTGGYEQYF.

The chain recombines TRBV2 with TRBJ2-1, with 10 bases aligning to TRBD2. Trimming removed 9 bases from V and 10 bases from J; junction bases left unmatched: 18. The germline gives CDR1 SNHLY, CDR2 FYNNEI. The CDR3 contains 16 residues. CDR3: CASSPLSGGALREQFF. The CDR3 nucleotides are TGTGCCAGTTCTCCGCTAAGCGGGGGGGCCCTCAGGGAGCAGTTCTTC.

The chain is built from TRBV7-8 and TRBJ1-1, with D maybe TRBD1 (5 bases). From germline, CDR1 is SGHVS and CDR2 FQNEAQ. The CDR3 loop spans 15 amino acids. V lost 1 base, J lost 3 bases, and 12 bases lay in between. CDR3 coding DNA: TGTGCCAGCAGCTTAGGACGGGGGAGAGACACTGAAGCTTTCTTT. Translation: CASSLGRGRDTEAFF.